This paragraph covers one TCR beta chain sequence. Its antigen has not been determined. No much larger clone is present one base from it, and per-base qualities are unavailable. For sequencing of the TCRbeta CDR3 region, genomic DNA was extracted from the sorted cells. TCRbeta CDR3 regions were sequenced using the immunoSEQ Assay. TCRdb took over this immuneACCESS table, retaining in-frame rearrangements with V and J assigned. Such tables are incomplete; in checked studies, under half of the missing clones stem from an unresolved V gene, and the remainder is unexplained. The sample has under 35,000 clones on record, around 84% of them singletons. The ten biggest clones cover 20% to 25% of the sample. The data are from a study of OX40 agonist ivuxolimab in advanced cancers. Context from the whole study: Ivuxolimab was an agonistic, fully human IgG2 monoclonal antibody directed against OX40 (CD134), a costimulatory receptor. Intravenous ivuxolimab was administered to patients every 2 weeks at six dose levels: 0.01, 0.1, 0.3, 1.5, 3 and 10 mg/kg. Of the approximately 50 patients in dose escalation, some 19 had hepatocellular carcinoma, about 15 had melanoma, 9 had renal cell carcinoma and 9 had head and neck cancer. The dose-escalation cohort was about 86% male with a mean age of about 58 years, ranging from roughly 20 to 80. Patients were allowed to have had prior anti-PD-1, anti-PD-L1 or anti-CTLA-4 therapy, and roughly 40% of the dose-escalation patients had been treated with checkpoint inhibitors. Partial responses occurred in three dose-escalation patients, of whom one had hepatocellular carcinoma and two had cutaneous melanoma. The point of sequencing TCRbeta in the periphery was to test whether ivuxolimab changed TCR sequence diversity and drove clonal T-cell expansion. The paper describes the monotherapy dose-escalation part (N = 52 patients) of the phase I trial of ivuxolimab.

The germline V gene yields SGHRS for CDR1 and YFSETQ for CDR2. The CDR3 runs 14 amino acids, cysteine and phenylalanine included. Left in the record is the CDR3 DNA by itself, 42 bases read in frame from the first base. Trimming costs V 0 bases and J 4 bases, and their ends lie 10 bases apart. The trial excluded patients who had a history of autoimmune disease or were on systemic immunosuppression. Peripheral blood for TCR sequencing was drawn from every dose cohort at baseline, at cycle 4 day 1 and at cycle 7 day 1. The samples were taken from a phase I, first-in-human, multicenter, open-label dose-escalation trial of ivuxolimab. The trial enrolled adults with locally advanced or metastatic head and neck squamous cell, hepatocellular, melanoma or renal cell carcinoma. CD4+ and CD8+ T cells were sorted separately from peripheral blood before TCR sequencing. The full study reports these points: After ivuxolimab, CD8+ T cells had more expanded clones than CD4+ T cells on average. In the 0.1-3.0 mg/kg groups, partial responders were among the patients with the lowest normalized peripheral clonal expansion, particularly in CD8+ T cells. Which antigens the clonally expanded peripheral T cells were specific for was not determined. At doses from 0.1 to 3.0 mg/kg, clonal expansion was seen in both CD4+ and CD8+ blood T cells between baseline and week 6. Low levels of normalized T-cell clonal expansion were also seen in some nonresponding patients.

The sample was CD4+ or CD8+ T cells sorted from blood, taken in a trial of the OX40 agonist ivuxolimab. This receptor was taken from an adult with an advanced solid tumor such as melanoma, head and neck, liver or kidney cancer. The rearranged segments are TRBV5-1 and TRBJ1-1, with the D gene too uncertain to name. The CDR3 protein: CASSLVGVGTEAFF. At the DNA level, the sequence is TGCGCCAGCAGCTTGGTTGGGGTTGGCACTGAAGCTTTCTTT.